The clone carrying this TCR beta chain occurred many times. Its antigen is currently unknown. This record belongs to a study of neurological immune-mediated disorders. General observations from the study: Grouping of repertoires by phylogeny put those of 18 of 34 multiple sclerosis patients into a single related-CDR3 cluster, a possible signature.

Per sequencing run, 15-18 subjects together gave over 170 million TCR-beta sequences. TCRdb used MiXCR to reprocess the 5' RACE reads, holding one entry per CDR3 protein. The sample has 55,000 to 75,000 distinct CDR3 sequences; 4% to 6% are singletons. V was trimmed by 7 bases and J by 2 bases, leaving 14 bases between them. The CDR3 loop spans 14 amino acids. What was sequenced was PBMCs. This TCR was recovered from a woman in her twenties or thirties with multiple sclerosis. The chain joins TRBV12-3 or TRBV12-4 to TRBJ2-5; a possible D gene is TRBD2 (5 bases). The CDR3 here is CASNSRVTQETQYF. The CDR3 DNA is TGTGCCAGCAATTCGAGGGTAACTCAAGAGACCCAGTACTTC.